Listed here are 17 T cell receptor beta chains from one sample, sequenced in a study of cytomegalovirus exposure and HLA in healthy donors. Primers included in the PCR were 60 Vbeta and 13 Jbeta primers. Profiling relied on immunoSEQ multiplex PCR, and the TCRdb table lists in-frame clones only, not all of them. The sample lists about 110,000 clones; approximately 78% were seen once. The sample was PBMCs. These receptors were collected from a woman aged 30 to 39 in good health and CMV-seronegative.

The V gene is TRBV2, the J gene TRBJ2-2; no definite D call. The CDR3 covers 12 residues. Germline-derived CDR1 and CDR2 are SNHLY and FYNNEI. The V end was cut by 9 bases, the J end by 1 base, with 6 bases between. CDR3 in DNA: TGTGCCAGTCGACAGAACACCGGGGAGCTGTTTTTT. Residues: CASRQNTGELFF. Full variable domain (missing parts from reference TRBV2 and TRBJ2-2): EPEVTQTPSHQVTQMGQEVILRCVPISNHLYFYWYRQILGQKVEFLVSFYNNEISEKSEIFDDQFSVERPDGSNFTLKIRSTKLEDSAMYFCASRQNTGELFFGEGSRLTVL.

This clone was detected only once. V and J are TRBV6-5 and TRBJ2-1, with 8 bases fitting TRBD2. Germline CDR1 and CDR2: MNHEY and SVGAGI. The junction had 5 bases not matched to a gene; V was cut back by 0 bases and J by 4 bases. The CDR3 contains 16 residues. This chain's CDR3 is CASSYSGLGMYNEQFF. As DNA, the CDR3 is TGTGCCAGCAGTTACTCGGGACTAGGGATGTACAATGAGCAGTTCTTC.

The gene calls are TRBV29-1 and TRBJ1-2; D might be TRBD1 (6 bases). V was cut by 8 bases and J by 3 bases, with 16 bases left in between. Germline V lookup: CDR1 SQVTM, CDR2 ANQGSEA. The CDR3 length is 13 residues. The DNA for the CDR3 is TGCAGCTTCCGGGAGGGGGGAGACTATGGCTACACCTTC. The encoded protein is CSFREGGDYGYTF.

This clone was observed once. The CDR3 region has the DNA TGTGCCAGCAGCTTAGCCGAGGCCCCCACGGAAAATCAGCCCCAGCATTTT. As protein: CASSLAEAPTENQPQHF. The chain employs TRBV7-6 and TRBJ1-5; no clear D gene. Germline values: CDR1 SGHVS, CDR2 FNYEAQ. Trimming pared 0 bases from V and 4 bases from J, leaving 16 bases between. This CDR3 is 17 amino acids long. The variable domain in full, with the rest retrieved from reference TRBV7-6 and TRBJ1-5, is GAGVSQSPRYKVTKRGQDVALRCDPISGHVSLYWYRQALGQGPEFLTYFNYEAQQDKSGLPNDRFSAERPEGSISTLTIQRTEQRDSAMYRCASSLAEAPTENQPQHFGDGTRLSIL.

This chain connects TRBV30 to TRBJ1-6; 9 positions agree with TRBD1. V shed 3 bases and J 9 bases; nucleotides not matched to a gene: 6. CDR3 length: 14 amino acids. Germline CDR1 GTSNPN, CDR2 SVGIG (reference sequence). CDR3 nucleotide sequence: TGTGCCTGGAGGCGGGGACAGGGATCTTCACCCCTCCACTTT. As protein: CAWRRGQGSSPLHF.

The chain couples TRBV6-5 to TRBJ2-7; 10 nucleotides agree with TRBD2. V dropped 6 bases and J dropped 3; count of bases not matched to a gene: 8. Germline V CDR1 and CDR2: MNHEY, SVGAGI. The CDR3 covers 15 residues. CDR3: CASRPGTSEYYEQYF. CDR3 nucleotide sequence: TGTGCCAGCAGACCCGGGACTAGCGAATACTACGAGCAGTACTTC.

J is TRBJ2-1 and V is TRBV27; 7 bases align to TRBD2. CDR3 length equals 15 residues. After removal of 7 bases from V and 0 bases from J, the junction contained 6 bases not matched to a gene. Germline CDR1 is MNHEY and CDR2 is SMNVEV (reference sequence). DNA of the CDR3: TGTGCCAGCAAGAGGAGCGGGAACTCCTACAATGAGCAGTTCTTC. The encoded protein is CASKRSGNSYNEQFF.

The V and J genes are TRBV6-5 and TRBJ2-7; 8 bases fit TRBD2. The germline gives CDR1 MNHEY, CDR2 SVGAGI. V lost 6 bases and J lost 2; bases outside the gene matches: 9. The CDR3 runs 15 residues. This CDR3 reads CASSPEAGAAYEQYF. For the CDR3, the DNA is TGTGCCAGCAGCCCAGAAGCGGGAGCGGCCTACGAGCAGTACTTC.

This clone was picked up a small number of times. J is TRBJ1-1 and V is TRBV18, with D unresolved. V was clipped by 2 bases and J by 8 bases, with 18 bases between them. The V gene's germline CDR1 is KGHSH and CDR2 LQKENI. This CDR3 spans 15 amino acids. CDR3 loop: CASSPIHAEGSEAFF. In DNA, the CDR3 is TGTGCCAGCTCACCAATACACGCTGAAGGTAGCGAAGCTTTCTTT.

The rearrangement uses TRBV7-8 and TRBJ2-7, with TRBD2 as a possible D gene (5 bases). The CDR3 covers 15 residues. Trimming shortened V by 0 bases and J by 3 bases, and 12 bases separated the two germline ends. Germline V CDR1 and CDR2: SGHVS, FQNEAQ. The CDR3 protein is CASSLAPGVGYEQYF. Here the CDR3 DNA reads TGTGCCAGCAGCTTAGCTCCCGGGGTGGGCTACGAGCAGTACTTC. The full variable domain, rest sourced from reference TRBV7-8 and TRBJ2-7, is GAGVSQSPRYKVAKRGQDVALRCDPISGHVSLFWYQQALGQGPEFLTYFQNEAQLDKSGLPSDRFFAERPEGSVSTLKIQRTQQEDSAVYLCASSLAPGVGYEQYFGPGTRLTVT.

The chain links TRBV19 to TRBJ2-2; a weak D match, TRBD2 (5 bases). Germline assignment: CDR1 LNHDA and CDR2 SQIVND (reference sequence). The CDR3 has 13 amino acids. V lost 5 bases, J lost 7 bases, and 11 bases lay in between. CDR3 sequence: CASSQVAFGELFF. In DNA form, the CDR3 reads TGTGCCAGTAGTCAAGTAGCGTTCGGGGAGCTGTTTTTT.

The rearrangement joins TRBV6-6 to TRBJ1-1; 7 bases align to TRBD1. With V trimmed by 0 bases and J by 4 bases, 5 bases remained unmatched. This CDR3 is built from 15 residues. Germline V CDR1 and CDR2: MNHNY, SVGAGI (reference sequence). This CDR3 reads CASSYSGQGGTEAFF. Written as DNA, the CDR3 is TGTGCCAGCAGTTACTCAGGGCAGGGGGGCACTGAAGCTTTCTTT.

The J gene is TRBJ2-5, the V gene TRBV28; 10 bases map to TRBD1. V trimming: 5 bases; J trimming: 1 base; junction bases outside the gene matches: 7. Germline CDR1 MDHEN, CDR2 SYDVKM. This CDR3 comprises 16 residues. The CDR3 nucleotides read TGTGCCAGCAGTATCCCGGGACAGGGGATCCAAGAGACCCAGTACTTC. Its protein product is CASSIPGQGIQETQYF. Together with reference TRBV28 and TRBJ2-5, the CDR3 gives the full variable domain: DVKVTQSSRYLVKRTGEKVFLECVQDMDHENMFWYRQDPGLGLRLIYFSYDVKMKEKGDIPEGYSVSREKKERFSLILESASTNQTSMYLCASSIPGQGIQETQYFGPGTRLLVL.

This clone has just one count. The V call is TRBV29-1, the J call TRBJ2-5; TRBD2 matches at 7 bases. Germline V gene lookup returns CDR1 SQVTM and CDR2 ANQGSEA. V trimming: 4 bases; J trimming: 4 bases; junction bases outside the gene matches: 15. The CDR3 has 16 amino acids. For the CDR3, the DNA is TGCAGCGTTGCCCAACGCGGGAGTGAGACGGTAGAGACCCAGTACTTC. Residues: CSVAQRGSETVETQYF. The full variable domain, its missing parts supplied by reference TRBV29-1 and TRBJ2-5, is SAVISQKPSRDICQRGTSLTIQCQVDSQVTMMFWYRQQPGQSLTLIATANQGSEATYESGFVIDKFPISRPNLTFSTLTVSNMSPEDSSIYLCSVAQRGSETVETQYFGPGTRLLVL.

This CDR3 reads CASSSNLWTEGSEAFF. In nucleotides, the CDR3 is TGTGCCAGCAGTTCCAACTTATGGACAGAAGGCTCTGAAGCTTTCTTT. This rearrangement joins TRBV28 to TRBJ1-1, with a weak D call TRBD1 (6 bases). The V end was cut by 4 bases, the J end by 6 bases, with 21 bases between. CDR1 MDHEN and CDR2 SYDVKM come from the germline V gene. The CDR3 covers 16 residues.

The rearrangement joins TRBV15 to TRBJ1-1, with D unclear. Germline lookup yields CDR1 LNHNV and CDR2 YYDKDF (reference sequence). V shed 0 bases and J shed 7 bases, with 9 bases lying between them. This CDR3 is 13 amino acids long. CDR3 protein: CATSRDIGDEAFF. CDR3 DNA: TGTGCCACCAGCAGAGATATCGGGGATGAAGCTTTCTTT.

The chain uses TRBV7-8 and TRBJ1-5; TRBD1 agrees at 12 bases. The V gene's germline CDR1 is SGHVS and CDR2 FQNEAQ. J was trimmed by 7 bases and V by 4 bases; bases with no gene match: 8. This CDR3 has 16 residues. The CDR3, as DNA: TGTGCCAGCAGCTACCGGGACAGGGGGCCTCAACAGCCCCAGCATTTT. Translating gives CASSYRDRGPQQPQHF.